The rows below give T cell receptor beta chains drawn from one sample of a study of blood T cell repertoires in COVID-19. The table came from immunoSEQ multiplex PCR; TCRdb's copy has only in-frame clones and leaves some out. The table includes roughly 100,000 clones, about 75% detected once. Material: peripheral blood. These receptor sequences come from a woman of 80 years or more with acute or convalescent COVID-19. Both conserved end residues are part of each CDR3. Fields, in order: D gene, V gene, J gene, CDR3 protein. D genes are given only for firm matches.

TRBD1	TRBV7-9	TRBJ1-1	CASSSTGTGWDTEAFF
TRBD1	TRBV6-2/TRBV6-3	TRBJ2-7	CASSYRTGNEQYF
TRBD2	TRBV7-9	TRBJ2-3	CASSLLAGAGYTQYF
NA	TRBV25-1	TRBJ1-2	CASSPSDRSGGYTF
TRBD1	TRBV18	TRBJ1-2	CASSRGDSFYGYTF
NA	TRBV5-5	TRBJ1-2	CASSPQDSYGYTF
NA	TRBV19	TRBJ2-7	CASTLQAGHSYEQYF
NA	TRBV7-9	TRBJ1-2	CASSQDYGYTF
NA	TRBV7-2	TRBJ1-5	CASSLMRDQPQHF
TRBD2	TRBV5-1	TRBJ2-1	CASSLGTSQVSEQFF
NA	TRBV18	TRBJ1-2	CASSTSGGYTF
NA	TRBV19	TRBJ1-5	CASSIGVNQPQHF
NA	TRBV28	TRBJ1-2	CASSFQAVPRYTF
TRBD1	TRBV7-9	TRBJ2-5	CASSFPMTGMGETQYF
TRBD1	TRBV19	TRBJ1-4	CASSWNRGGEKLFF
NA	TRBV5-1	TRBJ1-2	CASSLQNYGYTF
NA	TRBV4-1	TRBJ2-7	CASSQVFGSGRGEQYF
NA	TRBV3-1/TRBV3-2	TRBJ2-2	CASSQGTFLTTGELFF
NA	TRBV6-1	TRBJ1-5	CASSETGNQPQHF
TRBD2	TRBV18	TRBJ2-3	CASSGGLAGVGTDTQYF
TRBD1	TRBV7-2	TRBJ1-2	CASSPRTGTNYGYTF
NA	TRBV7-2	TRBJ2-5	CASSLESGQETQYF
TRBD1	TRBV2	TRBJ1-4	CASRTGQVGEKLFF
NA	TRBV4-2	TRBJ1-5	CASSQEGGHSNQPQHF
TRBD1	TRBV18	TRBJ1-1	CASSPRTGRAGEAFF
NA	TRBV29-1	TRBJ2-1	CSVGGGHEQFF
NA	TRBV27	TRBJ1-3	CASSAAPGNTIYF
TRBD1	TRBV19	TRBJ1-5	CASSPRGLGQPQHF
TRBD2	TRBV29-1	TRBJ2-2	CSVEGIAGGPLTGELFF
TRBD1	TRBV10-3	TRBJ1-2	CAISQDRVGYGYTF
TRBD2	TRBV3-1/TRBV3-2	TRBJ2-3	CASSSTSGTTQYF
NA	TRBV29-1	TRBJ1-1	CSVEDWLNTEAFF
TRBD1	TRBV7-8	TRBJ2-1	CASSFGQGVYNEQFF
NA	TRBV6-2/TRBV6-3	TRBJ1-1	CASSYEVARGTEAFF
TRBD1	TRBV5-4	TRBJ2-7	CASSNRDRAPRIEQYF
NA	TRBV15	TRBJ2-7	CATSRGGSAYEQYF
TRBD2	TRBV30	TRBJ2-7	CAGKLAGAGNEQYF
TRBD1	TRBV27	TRBJ2-7	CASSLSTGVSYEQYF
NA	TRBV6-5	TRBJ1-1	CASRGGAPNTEAFF
TRBD1	TRBV12-3/TRBV12-4	TRBJ2-3	CASRGTGGPQYF
TRBD1	TRBV19	TRBJ1-5	CASSPLNRGHQPQHF
NA	TRBV19	TRBJ1-1	CASNVGVTMNTEAFF
TRBD2	TRBV5-1	TRBJ2-3	CASSGGDFTDTQYF
TRBD2	TRBV7-2	TRBJ2-7	CAAMLAGDHEQYF
TRBD1	TRBV29-1	TRBJ1-2	CSVSGQGGYGYTF
NA	TRBV6-5	TRBJ1-1	CASSFSSAGNTEAFF
TRBD2	TRBV4-3	TRBJ2-5	CASSQGVRGGAEETQYF
TRBD1	TRBV7-2	TRBJ1-2	CASSIGTGVRGYTF
NA	TRBV28	TRBJ1-1	CASSLRNTEAFF
TRBD2	TRBV7-2	TRBJ2-2	CASSLRGGPNTGELFF
TRBD1	TRBV4-1	TRBJ1-2	CASSHVPGQGIGSDGYTF
NA	TRBV20-1	TRBJ2-1	CSAQRDNEQFF
NA	TRBV6-5	TRBJ2-7	CASSYSGAFSYEQYF
TRBD1	TRBV5-1	TRBJ2-1	CASSDGQGWLDEQFF
TRBD2	TRBV30	TRBJ2-1	CAWALTSGSYEQFF
NA	TRBV19	TRBJ2-2	CASSKTTQNTGELFF
NA	TRBV5-4	TRBJ1-2	CASSFGGTGTNYGYTF
NA	TRBV4-1	TRBJ1-2	CASSLLGGAAYGYTF